The subject of this entry is one TCR beta chain. Its antigen has not been determined. No base qualities exist here, and no much larger clone lies one base off it. From its cysteine to its phenylalanine, the CDR3 spans 16 amino acids. This entry keeps only the CDR3 DNA: 48 bases, framed from base 1. As encoded in the germline V gene (reference sequence), CDR1 is GTSNPN while CDR2 is SVGIG. Between the V and J ends, shortened by 7 bases and 6 bases respectively, the junction contains 24 bases. A single peripheral blood draw of approximately 100 mL on average was collected from each donor into heparinised tubes. A BD FACSAria II was used to sort naive, central memory, regulatory and stem cell-like memory CD4+ T cells with a panel that included CD45RO, CCR7, CD25, CD127, CD95 and CD27. All sorted populations exceeded 95% purity. PBMCs were separated immediately by Lymphoprep density gradient centrifugation and were stained directly, without being cultured. So that batch effects would be minimized, each experiment stained and sorted samples in pairs, pairing one healthy donor with one patient.

The data were obtained in a study of beta chain features in type 1 diabetes listed by TCRdb under 2018. About the investigation overall: No differences in mean age, gender distribution, total cell number or subset yield were found between patients and healthy donors. The study compared TCRB repertoires of sorted circulating CD4+ T cell subsets between recently diagnosed type 1 diabetes patients and matched healthy donors. A total of under 140,000,000 sorted cells were examined across all samples, and the number of cells per subset was strongly correlated with RNA yield. Regulatory and stem cell-like memory subsets were isolated from only 8 patients and about eight healthy donors, whereas naive and central memory subsets came from all 30 or so donors. Summary of the overall study and its limitations: Naive, central memory and regulatory TCRB repertoires appeared more similar among patients than among healthy donors. Because cDNA was sequenced instead of genomic DNA, activated cells with high expression could be over-represented, although the groups did not differ in activation or CD3 levels. PCR might favor shorter templates, but patient and control samples were amplified and corrected together, so any skew would affect both groups equally. HLA sub-analyses involved small numbers of individuals, so any influence of HLA type on TCRB rearrangement remained unresolved. A moderate but significant shortening of TCRB CDR3 length was observed in type 1 diabetes patients in all four CD4+ subsets. Patients with type 1 diabetes made fewer insertions and deleted more nucleotides at VDJ recombination sites, implying thymic rearrangement abnormalities.

The entire amount of isolated RNA was reverse transcribed using the High Capacity cDNA Reverse Transcription Kit, so the sequenced TCRB transcripts were expressed ones. Deep immunoSEQ sequencing was performed on naive, central memory and regulatory T cell samples, with an average of roughly 3.3 million total reads per sample. After sorted cells were lysed in RLT buffer, RNA was extracted with DNase-treated RNeasy Micro or Mini kits, with the choice depending on cell number. To prevent cross-contamination, every cell subset was processed on its own, while patient and healthy donor samples were processed together. The immunoSEQ multiplex PCR was used to amplify TCRB sequences from cDNA, generating 87-bp fragments that spanned the CDR3 region. Amplicons were sequenced on the Illumina HiSeq platform. In the source study's methods: PCR bias was corrected computationally using synthetic template baselines, and reads within Hamming distance 2 were collapsed, with unmergeable singletons discarded. By aligning reads against IMGT, V, D and J genes, CDR3 length, and insertions or deletions at six rearrangement sites were assigned. Within each subset, clonotype counts were normalized to the number of sorted cells before true diversity and Gini coefficients were calculated with the tcR R package. The overlap coefficient, calculated on TCRB nucleotide sequences, was used to quantify repertoire sharing. Out-of-frame TCRB sequences from naive cells were analyzed as a proxy for the pre-selection repertoire. This is the immuneACCESS table as TCRdb keeps it, with only in-frame sequences that have V and J called. A part of the clones is gone; compared with another copy, unresolved V genes explain less than half, and the rest is unexplained. The V and J calls and clone size were taken over from that table, and D and trimming were inferred from the DNA. The sample has about 370,000 clones on record, more than 13% of them singletons. The ten largest clones take up approximately 0.02% of the sample.

The rearrangement combines TRBV30 with TRBJ2-2, with TRBD2 as a weak D call on 7 bases. The TCR comes from a woman between 18 and 30 years old in good health. Material for sequencing was naive CD4+ T cells from blood. Taken with the paper, the label for cell subset or site translates to: true naive CD4+ T cells. The sequenced DNA: TGTGCCTCCAGAGGGGGACGGCGGGAGAGCGCCGGGGAGCTGTTTTTT. It codes for CASRGGRRESAGELFF.